The 24 T cell receptor beta chains presented below share a single source sample, sequenced in a study of T cell responses to AZD1222 COVID-19 vaccine. Profiling relied on immunoSEQ multiplex PCR, and the TCRdb table lists in-frame clones only, not all of them. The table includes about 47,000 clones, 80% detected once. The specimen was peripheral blood, collected 28 days after the second dose of the MenACWY control vaccine. The source of these receptors is an adult who received the MenACWY meningococcal vaccine as a control.

V is TRBV16 and J is TRBJ2-1, with D uncertain. The V gene's germline CDR1 is KGHSY and CDR2 FQNENV. This CDR3 spans 16 amino acids. Trimming removed 1 base at V and 8 bases at J, with 18 bases between. CDR3 in amino acids: CASSQLFGSGRDEQFF. The DNA of the CDR3 is TGTGCCAGCAGCCAATTGTTCGGGTCGGGCCGGGATGAGCAGTTCTTC.

This clone was observed once. The rearrangement joins TRBV19 to TRBJ1-1; a weak D match, TRBD1 (6 bases). The CDR3 is made up of 13 amino acids. The germline gives CDR1 LNHDA, CDR2 SQIVND (reference sequence). V lost 11 bases and J lost 5, with 18 bases in between. The CDR3 coding sequence is TGTGCCGTCTCGGAAGTGAGGGGGACTGAAGCTTTCTTT. Residues: CAVSEVRGTEAFF.

The chain uses TRBV6-5 and TRBJ2-2, with D hard to call. The CDR3 contains 13 residues. Per the germline V gene, CDR1 is MNHEY and CDR2 is SVGAGI. Deletions cut 6 bases from V and 6 bases from J, with 11 bases between. CDR3 amino acids: CASRIDGPGELFF. The CDR3 DNA follows: TGTGCCAGCAGGATAGATGGCCCCGGGGAGCTGTTTTTT.

This clone was counted only a few times. This chain uses TRBV5-4 with TRBJ2-2, with 9 bases identical to TRBD2. Germline CDR1 reads SGHNT; CDR2 reads YYREEE (reference sequence). The ends lost 3 bases at V and 4 bases at J; junction bases unmatched: 7. The CDR3 extends over 16 amino acids. The DNA for the CDR3 is TGTGCCAGCAGCTCACTAGCGGGTACTCTCACCGGGGAGCTGTTTTTT. Protein product: CASSSLAGTLTGELFF.

This sequence joins TRBV3-1 (or the pseudogene TRBV3-2) and TRBJ1-1; 8 bases map to TRBD1. The CDR3 contains 16 residues. V shed 5 bases and J 5 bases; nucleotides not matched to a gene: 13. The germline V gene encodes CDR1 LGHDT and CDR2 YNNKEL (reference sequence). As DNA, the CDR3 is TGTGCCAGCAGCTACGACAGGGGAGATTTATTGACTGAAGCTTTCTTT. Protein product: CASSYDRGDLLTEAFF.

The chain couples TRBV7-9 to TRBJ1-6; no definite D call. The CDR3 consists of 15 residues. The V end lost 5 bases, the J end lost 6 bases, and 14 bases lay between the germline ends. Per the germline V gene, CDR1 is SEHNR and CDR2 is FQNEAQ (reference sequence). CDR3 region: CASSRASSANSPLHF. In DNA, the CDR3 is TGTGCCAGCAGCCGTGCCAGCAGCGCTAATTCACCCCTCCACTTT. The whole variable domain, remainder taken from reference TRBV7-9 and TRBJ1-6, is DTGVSQNPRHKITKRGQNVTFRCDPISEHNRLYWYRQTLGQGPEFLTYFQNEAQLEKSRLLSDRFSAERPKGSFSTLEIQRTEQGDSAMYLCASSRASSANSPLHFGNGTRLTVT.

The V and J genes are TRBV3-1 (or the pseudogene TRBV3-2) and TRBJ2-3; 12 bases map to TRBD2. The germline V gene encodes CDR1 LGHDT and CDR2 YNNKEL (reference sequence). V shed 4 bases and J 4 bases; nucleotides not matched to a gene: 6. The length of the CDR3 is 16 residues. CDR3 sequence: CASSLRTSGMADTQYF. The CDR3 region has the DNA TGTGCCAGCAGCCTCCGGACTAGCGGGATGGCAGATACGCAGTATTTT.

The chain joins TRBV11-2 to TRBJ1-1; 9 bases line up with TRBD1. CDR3 size: 18 residues. Germline V gene sequence: CDR1 SGHAT, CDR2 FQNNGV. J gave up 1 base and V 0 bases, and 9 bases lay outside the gene matches. CDR3 in DNA: TGTGCCAGCAGCTTAGATGTGGCTAGGACAGGGGCGAACACTGAAGCTTTCTTT. As protein: CASSLDVARTGANTEAFF. The full variable domain, its missing parts supplied by reference TRBV11-2 and TRBJ1-1, is EAGVAQSPRYKIIEKRQSVAFWCNPISGHATLYWYQQILGQGPKLLIQFQNNGVVDDSQLPKDRFSAERLKGVDSTLKIQPAKLEDSAVYLCASSLDVARTGANTEAFFGQGTRLTVV.

The rearrangement links TRBV5-1 to TRBJ2-1; 9 bases agree with TRBD2. CDR3 length equals 16 residues. Germline loops: CDR1 SGHRS, CDR2 YFSETQ. The ends lost 0 bases at V and 6 bases at J; junction bases unmatched: 7. The CDR3 protein is CASSLVLAGGGNEQFF. CDR3 bases: TGCGCCAGCAGCTTGGTACTGGCGGGGGGGGGCAATGAGCAGTTCTTC.

This chain links TRBV9 with TRBJ2-2; TRBD2 might be the D (6 bases). V lost 0 bases to trimming and J lost 9 bases, with 18 bases between them. CDR3 size: 16 residues. Germline CDR1 SGDLS, CDR2 YYNGEE. The CDR3 coding sequence is TGTGCCAGCAGCGTAGGAGTTAGCGGCAACGGCAGGGAGCTGTTTTTT. Protein product: CASSVGVSGNGRELFF. The full variable domain, with the rest looked up from reference TRBV9 and TRBJ2-2, is DSGVTQTPKHLITATGQRVTLRCSPRSGDLSVYWYQQSLDQGLQFLIQYYNGEERAKGNILERFSAQQFPDLHSELNLSSLELGDSALYFCASSVGVSGNGRELFFGEGSRLTVL.

The sample holds one count of this clone. V gene TRBV19 combines with J gene TRBJ1-2; the D gene is possibly TRBD1 (6 bases). V lost 7 bases, J lost 4 bases, and 10 bases lay in between. The CDR3 extends over 12 amino acids. Per germline, CDR1 LNHDA and CDR2 SQIVND (reference sequence). The CDR3 DNA sequence: TGTGCCAGTACAGGGGATAGCTATGGCTACACCTTC. This gives the protein CASTGDSYGYTF. Together with reference TRBV19 and TRBJ1-2, the CDR3 gives the full variable domain: DGGITQSPKYLFRKEGQNVTLSCEQNLNHDAMYWYRQDPGQGLRLIYYSQIVNDFQKGDIAEGYSVSREKKESFPLTVTSAQKNPTAFYLCASTGDSYGYTFGSGTRLTVV.

The V and J genes are TRBV6-5 and TRBJ2-2; D remains unclear. Trimming pared 7 bases from V and 1 base from J, leaving 13 bases between. This CDR3 is 15 amino acids long. Germline V gene lookup returns CDR1 MNHEY and CDR2 SVGAGI. The CDR3 sequence: CASTPDGQNTGELFF. The CDR3 DNA reads as TGTGCCAGCACCCCAGACGGCCAGAACACCGGGGAGCTGTTTTTT.

The gene calls are TRBV5-1 and TRBJ1-1; D remains unclear. CDR1 and CDR2 from the germline V gene are SGHRS and YFSETQ. V was cut by 0 bases and J by 11 bases, with 11 bases left in between. CDR3 length: 12 residues. In DNA form, the CDR3 reads TGCGCCAGCAGCTTGGACGACCATTGGGCTTTCTTT. Translating it yields CASSLDDHWAFF.

The chain employs TRBV2 and TRBJ2-2, with 9 bases that match TRBD1. In germline, CDR1 is SNHLY, CDR2 FYNNEI. The CDR3 runs 14 residues. Losses at the gene ends were 7 bases for V and 2 bases for J; bases not matched to a gene: 2. CDR3 DNA: TGTGCCAGCAAGGGACAGGGAAACACCGGGGAGCTGTTTTTT. Translation gives CASKGQGNTGELFF.

This chain connects TRBV24-1 to TRBJ1-2, with TRBD1 matching over 7 bases. V was pared by 9 bases and J by 2 bases, with 11 bases of the junction left unmatched. The V gene's germline CDR1 is KGHDR and CDR2 SFDVKD. This CDR3 region has 15 residues. The CDR3 DNA follows: TGTGCCACCGTGGAACCCCAGACAGGGAACTATGGCTACACCTTC. Protein sequence: CATVEPQTGNYGYTF.

The chain carries TRBV29-1 and TRBJ1-2; a weak D match, TRBD1 (6 bases). This CDR3 region has 14 residues. Germline lookup yields CDR1 SQVTM and CDR2 ANQGSEA. Deletions cut 2 bases from V and 4 bases from J, with 14 bases between. The CDR3 DNA sequence: TGCAGCGTTGAACCTACCGGGACAACCTATGGCTACACCTTC. It is translated as CSVEPTGTTYGYTF.

This clone has only one observation. The genes are TRBV19 and TRBJ1-6; TRBD1 might be the D (5 bases). Trimming took 5 bases from V and 7 from J, leaving 9 bases between them. CDR3 size: 13 residues. The germline CDR1 and CDR2 sequences are LNHDA and SQIVND (reference sequence). The CDR3 loop reads CASSGGWNSPLHF. The CDR3 DNA follows: TGTGCCAGTAGTGGGGGTTGGAATTCACCCCTCCACTTT. The full variable domain, with the rest looked up from reference TRBV19 and TRBJ1-6, is DGGITQSPKYLFRKEGQNVTLSCEQNLNHDAMYWYRQDPGQGLRLIYYSQIVNDFQKGDIAEGYSVSREKKESFPLTVTSAQKNPTAFYLCASSGGWNSPLHFGNGTRLTVT.

The chain carries TRBV4-1 and TRBJ2-7, with 7 bases fitting TRBD2. The CDR3 has 16 residues. Trimming removed 0 bases from V and 0 bases from J; junction bases left unmatched: 5. Per germline, CDR1 MGHRA and CDR2 YSYEKL. The CDR3 nucleotides are TGCGCCAGCAGCCAAGATCTCCGCGGGGGCTCCTACGAGCAGTACGTC. It yields the protein CASSQDLRGGSYEQYV.

The chain is built from TRBV4-1 and TRBJ1-5, with D tentatively TRBD1 (5 bases). Per germline, CDR1 MGHRA and CDR2 YSYEKL. CDR3 length equals 19 residues. V was cut by 0 bases and J by 0 bases, with 18 bases left in between. The DNA for the CDR3 is TGCGCCAGCAGCCAAGATCGGAGACAGTTGACATATAGCAATCAGCCCCAGCATTTT. Translation gives CASSQDRRQLTYSNQPQHF.

The gene calls are TRBV6-1 and TRBJ1-2, with D perhaps TRBD1 (5 bases). The germline V and J ends were trimmed by 1 base and 3 bases, with 12 bases remaining between them. The length of the CDR3 is 15 residues. CDR1 and CDR2 from the germline V gene are MNHNS and SASEGT. The CDR3 DNA is TGTGCCAGCAGTGAAGTGCCGTGGGGCGACTATGGCTACACCTTC. This sequence encodes CASSEVPWGDYGYTF.

This rearrangement joins TRBV7-8 to TRBJ1-2; 8 nucleotides align to TRBD1. Looked up from germline, CDR1 is SGHVS and CDR2 is FQNEAQ. After removal of 7 bases from V and 7 bases from J, the junction contained 11 bases not matched to a gene. CDR3 length equals 14 residues. CDR3 nucleotides: TGTGCCAGCACCCGAAGATCGACAGGGGCTGGCTACACCTTC. This gives the protein CASTRRSTGAGYTF.

The V call is TRBV30, the J call TRBJ1-6; tentatively, D is TRBD1 (6 bases). This CDR3 has 15 amino acids. V lost 4 bases and J lost 7, with 17 bases in between. Germline CDR1 and CDR2: GTSNPN and SVGIG (reference sequence). CDR3 region: CAWTQTGTANSPLHF. Written as DNA, the CDR3 is TGTGCCTGGACCCAGACAGGTACCGCCAATTCACCCCTCCACTTT.

This chain joins TRBV6-4 and TRBJ2-1, with no clear D. The V end was cut by 8 bases, the J end by 0 bases, with 17 bases between. The germline V gene encodes CDR1 MRHNA and CDR2 SNTAGT. The CDR3 is 16 amino acids. CDR3 nucleotide sequence: TGTGCCAGCTCGAAAACTTACGAGAGCTCCTACAATGAGCAGTTCTTC. This sequence encodes CASSKTYESSYNEQFF.

The CDR3 bases are TGTGCCAGCAGCTTCGGGACGGCACCCGACTATGGCTACACCTTC. This encodes CASSFGTAPDYGYTF. The chain recombines TRBV7-8 with TRBJ1-2; D perhaps matches TRBD1 (5 bases). The CDR3 is 15 amino acids. From germline, CDR1 is SGHVS and CDR2 FQNEAQ. V lost 3 bases to trimming and J lost 3 bases, with 14 bases between them.